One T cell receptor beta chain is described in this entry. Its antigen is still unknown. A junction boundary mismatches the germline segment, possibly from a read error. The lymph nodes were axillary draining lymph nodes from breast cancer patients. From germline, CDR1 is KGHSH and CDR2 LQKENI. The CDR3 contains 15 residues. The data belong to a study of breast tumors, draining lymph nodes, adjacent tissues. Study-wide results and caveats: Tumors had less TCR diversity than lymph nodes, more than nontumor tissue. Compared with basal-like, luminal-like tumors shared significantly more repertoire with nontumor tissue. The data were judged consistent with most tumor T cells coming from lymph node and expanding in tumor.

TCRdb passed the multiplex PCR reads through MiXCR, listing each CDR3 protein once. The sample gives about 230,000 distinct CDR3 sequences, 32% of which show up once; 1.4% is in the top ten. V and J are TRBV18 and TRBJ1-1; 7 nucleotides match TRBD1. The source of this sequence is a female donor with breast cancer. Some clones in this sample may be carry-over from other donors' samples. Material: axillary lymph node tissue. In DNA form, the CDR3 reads TGTGCCAGCCCACCTAGGGGACAGATGAACACTGAAGCTTTCTTT. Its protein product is CASPPRGQMNTEAFF.